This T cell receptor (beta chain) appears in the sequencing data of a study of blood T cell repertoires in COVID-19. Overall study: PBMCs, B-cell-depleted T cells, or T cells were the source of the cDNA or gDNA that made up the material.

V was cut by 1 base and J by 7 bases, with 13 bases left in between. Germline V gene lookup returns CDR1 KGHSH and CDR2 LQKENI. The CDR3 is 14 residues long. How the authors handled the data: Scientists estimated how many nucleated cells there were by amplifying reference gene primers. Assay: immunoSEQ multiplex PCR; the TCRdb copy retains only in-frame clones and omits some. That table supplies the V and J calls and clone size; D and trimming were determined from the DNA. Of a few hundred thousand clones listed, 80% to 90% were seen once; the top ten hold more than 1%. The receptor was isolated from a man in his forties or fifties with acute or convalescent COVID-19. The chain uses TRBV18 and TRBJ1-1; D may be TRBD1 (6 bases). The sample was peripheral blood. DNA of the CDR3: TGTGCCAGCTCACCACTAACAGGGTCTATTGAAGCTTTCTTT. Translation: CASSPLTGSIEAFF.